The 11 T cell receptor beta chains below all came from one sample that was sequenced in a study of blood T cell repertoires in COVID-19. TCRdb's table, derived via immunoSEQ multiplex PCR, lists solely in-frame clones and lacks some. The data show some 110,000 clones, approximately 78% seen once. The sequencing sample was made of peripheral blood. The receptors originated from a man aged 70 or older with acute or convalescent COVID-19.

CDR3 in amino acids: CASKSGAAYNEQFF. Written as DNA, the CDR3 is TGTGCCAGCAAGAGCGGGGCAGCTTACAATGAGCAGTTCTTC. The chain couples TRBV11-1 to TRBJ2-1; 7 bases line up with TRBD2. The V segment lost 7 bases and the J segment 4 bases; nucleotides outside the gene matches: 7. Per germline, CDR1 SGHAT and CDR2 FQDESV (reference sequence). The CDR3 runs 14 residues.

This clone was observed a handful of times. The chain has TRBV18 and TRBJ1-2, with a possible D match to TRBD1 (6 bases). CDR1 is KGHSH, CDR2 LQKENI, per germline. Trimming removed 0 bases from V and 3 bases from J, with 8 bases in between. The CDR3 consists of 14 residues. Here the CDR3 DNA reads TGTGCCAGCTCACCACCGAACAGGGACTATGGCTACACCTTC. Residues: CASSPPNRDYGYTF.

This chain links TRBV12-3 or TRBV12-4 with TRBJ1-5; 7 bases map to TRBD1. Trimming removed 5 bases from V and 5 bases from J; junction bases left unmatched: 0. CDR3 length equals 12 residues. The CDR3, as DNA: TGTGCCAGCAGTACAGGGGATCAGCCCCAGCATTTT. It codes for CASSTGDQPQHF.

This sequence joins TRBV19 and TRBJ2-6, with 9 bases lining up with TRBD1. Germline assignment: CDR1 LNHDA and CDR2 SQIVND (reference sequence). The CDR3 extends over 17 amino acids. Trimming removed 6 bases from V and 0 bases from J; junction bases left unmatched: 6. The CDR3, as DNA: TGTGCCAGTAGCTCCGGGACAGGGTCCTCTGGGGCCAACGTCCTGACTTTC. Protein: CASSSGTGSSGANVLTF.

The rearrangement uses TRBV18 and TRBJ1-6; tentatively, D is TRBD1 (5 bases). This CDR3 has 15 residues. The germline V gene has CDR1 KGHSH and CDR2 LQKENI. Trimming pared 3 bases from V and 5 bases from J, leaving 11 bases between. CDR3 in amino acids: CASSPRQFNNSPLHF. DNA of the CDR3: TGTGCCAGCTCACCTCGACAGTTTAATAATTCACCCCTCCACTTT. Full variable domain (remainder filled in from reference TRBV18 and TRBJ1-6): NAGVMQNPRHLVRRRGQEARLRCSPMKGHSHVYWYRQLPEEGLKFMVYLQKENIIDESGMPKERFSAEFPKEGPSILRIQQVVRGDSAAYFCASSPRQFNNSPLHFGNGTRLTVT.

J is TRBJ1-6 and V is TRBV19; D might be TRBD1 (6 bases). Looked up from germline, CDR1 is LNHDA and CDR2 is SQIVND (reference sequence). The CDR3 sequence is 19 residues long. The germline V and J ends were trimmed by 3 bases and 4 bases, with 22 bases remaining between them. For the CDR3, the DNA is TGTGCCAGTAGTATCACCCGCTCAGGGAGGGGACAATATAATTCACCCCTCCACTTT. It specifies CASSITRSGRGQYNSPLHF. Variable domain in full (rest from reference TRBV19 and TRBJ1-6): DGGITQSPKYLFRKEGQNVTLSCEQNLNHDAMYWYRQDPGQGLRLIYYSQIVNDFQKGDIAEGYSVSREKKESFPLTVTSAQKNPTAFYLCASSITRSGRGQYNSPLHFGNGTRLTVT.

The chain joins TRBV5-4 to TRBJ2-3; 7 bases map to TRBD2. This CDR3 has 15 residues. The junction had 7 bases not matched to a gene; V was cut back by 0 bases and J by 6 bases. CDR1 and CDR2 (germline): SGHNT, YYREEE (reference sequence). In DNA, the CDR3 is TGTGCCAGCAGCTTGGATCTCGGGGGGAAGGATACGCAGTATTTT. Protein: CASSLDLGGKDTQYF.

This chain joins TRBV28 and TRBJ1-1, with unresolved D. V was trimmed by 1 base and J by 1 base, leaving 7 bases between them. The CDR3 sequence is 14 residues long. Germline V gene lookup returns CDR1 MDHEN and CDR2 SYDVKM. The CDR3 nucleotides are TGTGCCAGCAGTTTATCCTCGAGGAACACTGAAGCTTTCTTT. This sequence encodes CASSLSSRNTEAFF.

The rearrangement links TRBV28 to TRBJ1-5, with 8 bases lining up with TRBD1. The CDR3 has 14 residues. In germline, CDR1 is MDHEN, CDR2 SYDVKM. The V gene end was trimmed by 6 bases and the J gene end by 2 bases; junction bases not matched to a gene: 3. CDR3 nucleotides: TGTGCCAGCAGGGAGGGACAGGGCAATCAGCCCCAGCATTTT. Amino acid sequence: CASREGQGNQPQHF.

Written as DNA, the CDR3 is TGTGCCAGCAGTCGCGGACTGTCCACAGATACGCAGTATTTT. Its protein is CASSRGLSTDTQYF. This chain joins TRBV6-5 and TRBJ2-3, with a possible D match to TRBD2 (5 bases). The germline V gene has CDR1 MNHEY and CDR2 SVGAGI. V was shortened by 5 bases and J by 2 bases, with 11 bases between the two germline ends. CDR3 length: 14 residues.

This clone turned up a few times. V gene TRBV2 combines with J gene TRBJ2-7; possibly TRBD1 for D (5 bases). Germline V lookup: CDR1 SNHLY, CDR2 FYNNEI. The CDR3 consists of 13 residues. Trimming removed 6 bases at V and 7 bases at J, with 16 bases between. This CDR3 is CASRPRLGLEQYF. CDR3 sequence (DNA): TGTGCCAGCAGGCCCAGGTTGGGGCTTGAGCAGTACTTC. Supplemented by reference TRBV2 and TRBJ2-7, the full variable domain reads EPEVTQTPSHQVTQMGQEVILRCVPISNHLYFYWYRQILGQKVEFLVSFYNNEISEKSEIFDDQFSVERPDGSNFTLKIRSTKLEDSAMYFCASRPRLGLEQYFGPGTRLTVT.